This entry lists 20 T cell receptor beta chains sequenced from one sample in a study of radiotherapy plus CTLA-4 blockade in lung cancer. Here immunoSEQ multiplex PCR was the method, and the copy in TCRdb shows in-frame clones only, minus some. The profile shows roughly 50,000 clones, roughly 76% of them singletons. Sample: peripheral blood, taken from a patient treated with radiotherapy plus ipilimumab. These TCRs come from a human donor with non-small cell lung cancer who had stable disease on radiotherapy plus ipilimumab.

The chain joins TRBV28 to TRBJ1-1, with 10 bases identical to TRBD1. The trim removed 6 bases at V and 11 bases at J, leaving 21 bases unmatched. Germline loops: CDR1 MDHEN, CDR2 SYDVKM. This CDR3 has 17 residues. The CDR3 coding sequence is TGTGCCAGCAGCCCCGGGACAGGGGTTCTCAAGGCCCCTTTGGCTTTCTTT. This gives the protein CASSPGTGVLKAPLAFF.

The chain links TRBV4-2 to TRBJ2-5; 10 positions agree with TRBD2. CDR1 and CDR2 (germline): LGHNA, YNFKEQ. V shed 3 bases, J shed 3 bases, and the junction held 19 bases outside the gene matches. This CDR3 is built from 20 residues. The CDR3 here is CASSQKGKAGGWTSKETQYF. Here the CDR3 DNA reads TGTGCCAGCAGCCAGAAGGGGAAAGCGGGGGGGTGGACTTCTAAAGAGACCCAGTACTTC.

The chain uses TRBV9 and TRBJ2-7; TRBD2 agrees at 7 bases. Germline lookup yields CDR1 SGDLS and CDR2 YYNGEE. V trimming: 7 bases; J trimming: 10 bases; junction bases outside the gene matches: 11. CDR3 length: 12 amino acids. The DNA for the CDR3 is TGTGCCAGCTCCGACGGGAGGCCCCCTCAGTACTTC. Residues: CASSDGRPPQYF.

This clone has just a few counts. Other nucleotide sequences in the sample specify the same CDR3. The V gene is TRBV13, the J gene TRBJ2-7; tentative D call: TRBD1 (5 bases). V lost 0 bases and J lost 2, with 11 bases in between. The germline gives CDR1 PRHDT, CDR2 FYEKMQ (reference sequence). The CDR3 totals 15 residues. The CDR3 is CASSLGQGRTYEQYF. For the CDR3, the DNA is TGTGCCAGCAGCTTAGGCCAGGGCAGGACCTACGAGCAGTACTTC.

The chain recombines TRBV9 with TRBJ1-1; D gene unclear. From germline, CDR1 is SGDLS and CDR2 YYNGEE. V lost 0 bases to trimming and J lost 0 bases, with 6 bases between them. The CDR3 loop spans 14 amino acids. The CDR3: CASSVGNLNTEAFF. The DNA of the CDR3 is TGTGCCAGCAGCGTAGGTAACTTGAACACTGAAGCTTTCTTT.

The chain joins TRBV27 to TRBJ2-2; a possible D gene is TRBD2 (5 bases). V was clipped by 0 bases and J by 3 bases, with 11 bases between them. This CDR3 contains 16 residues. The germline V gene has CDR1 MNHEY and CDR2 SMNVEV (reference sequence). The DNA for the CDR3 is TGTGCCAGCAGTTTATCGCCGGGATGGGACACCGGGGAGCTGTTTTTT. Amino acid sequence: CASSLSPGWDTGELFF.

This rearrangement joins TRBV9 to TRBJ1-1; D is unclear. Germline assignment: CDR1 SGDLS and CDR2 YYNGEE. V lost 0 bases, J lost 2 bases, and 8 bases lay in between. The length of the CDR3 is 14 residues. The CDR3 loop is CASSVVADNTEAFF. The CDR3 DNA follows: TGTGCCAGCAGCGTAGTGGCCGACAACACTGAAGCTTTCTTT.

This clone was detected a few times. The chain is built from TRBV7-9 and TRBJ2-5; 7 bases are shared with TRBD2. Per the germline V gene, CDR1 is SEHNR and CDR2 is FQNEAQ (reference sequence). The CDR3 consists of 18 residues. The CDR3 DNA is TGTTCATCTGGCCTTCAGCGGCACGGGGGGTTTTACCAAGAGACCCAGTACTTC. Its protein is CSSGLQRHGGFYQETQYF.

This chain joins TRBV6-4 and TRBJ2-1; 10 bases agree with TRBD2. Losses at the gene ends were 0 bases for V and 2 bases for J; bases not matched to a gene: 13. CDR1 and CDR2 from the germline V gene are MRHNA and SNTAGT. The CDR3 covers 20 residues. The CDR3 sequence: CASSDSSSSGGAIAYNEQFF. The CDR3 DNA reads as TGTGCCAGCAGTGACTCGAGTTCCAGCGGGGGGGCCATAGCCTACAATGAGCAGTTCTTC.

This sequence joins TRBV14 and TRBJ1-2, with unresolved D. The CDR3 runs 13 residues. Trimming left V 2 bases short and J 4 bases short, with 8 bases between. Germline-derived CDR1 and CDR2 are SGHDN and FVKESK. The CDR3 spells CASSQSLFYGYTF. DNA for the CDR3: TGTGCCAGCAGCCAATCCTTATTCTATGGCTACACCTTC.

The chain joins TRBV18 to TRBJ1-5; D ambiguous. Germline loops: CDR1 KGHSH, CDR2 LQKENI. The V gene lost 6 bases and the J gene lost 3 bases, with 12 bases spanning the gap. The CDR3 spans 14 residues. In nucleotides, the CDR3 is TGTGCCAGCTCCCCCAGGACGGACAATCAGCCCCAGCATTTT. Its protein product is CASSPRTDNQPQHF.

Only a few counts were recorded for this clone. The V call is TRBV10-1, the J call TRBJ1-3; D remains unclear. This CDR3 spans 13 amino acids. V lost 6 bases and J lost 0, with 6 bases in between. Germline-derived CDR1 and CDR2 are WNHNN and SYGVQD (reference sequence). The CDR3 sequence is CASSSPSGNTIYF. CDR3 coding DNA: TGCGCCAGCAGCTCACCCTCTGGAAACACCATATATTTT.

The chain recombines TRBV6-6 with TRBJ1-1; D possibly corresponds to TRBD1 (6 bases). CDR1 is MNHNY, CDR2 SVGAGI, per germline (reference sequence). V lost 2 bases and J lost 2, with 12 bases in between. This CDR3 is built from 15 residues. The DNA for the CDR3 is TGTGCCAGCAGTTACGCGACAGGTAAAAACACTGAAGCTTTCTTT. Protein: CASSYATGKNTEAFF.

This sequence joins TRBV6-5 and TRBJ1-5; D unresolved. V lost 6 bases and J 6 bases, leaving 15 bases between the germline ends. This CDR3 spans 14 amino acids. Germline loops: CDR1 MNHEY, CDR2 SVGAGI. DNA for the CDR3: TGTGCCAGCAGAGATCAGGCAGGAGGTCAGCCCCAGCATTTT. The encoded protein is CASRDQAGGQPQHF.

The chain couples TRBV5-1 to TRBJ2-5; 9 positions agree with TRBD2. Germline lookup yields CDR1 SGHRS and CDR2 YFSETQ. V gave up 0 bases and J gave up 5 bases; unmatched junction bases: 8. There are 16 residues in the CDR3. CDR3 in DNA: TGCGCCAGCAGCTTGGTTCCAGCGGGGGGATCGGAGACCCAGTACTTC. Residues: CASSLVPAGGSETQYF.

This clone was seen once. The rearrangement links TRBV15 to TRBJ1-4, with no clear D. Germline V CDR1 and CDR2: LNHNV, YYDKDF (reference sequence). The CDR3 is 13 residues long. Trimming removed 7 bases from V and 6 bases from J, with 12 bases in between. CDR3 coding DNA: TGTGCCACCAACCAATTCCTCGATGAAAAACTGTTTTTT. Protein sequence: CATNQFLDEKLFF.

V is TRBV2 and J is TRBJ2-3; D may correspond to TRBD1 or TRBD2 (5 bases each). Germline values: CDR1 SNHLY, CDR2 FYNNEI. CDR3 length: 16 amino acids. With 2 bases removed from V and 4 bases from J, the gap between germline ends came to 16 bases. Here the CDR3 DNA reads TGTGCCAGCAGTGAATCCCCGGGGCTTAGCGCAGATACGCAGTATTTT. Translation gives CASSESPGLSADTQYF. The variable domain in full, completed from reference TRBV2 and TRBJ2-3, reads EPEVTQTPSHQVTQMGQEVILRCVPISNHLYFYWYRQILGQKVEFLVSFYNNEISEKSEIFDDQFSVERPDGSNFTLKIRSTKLEDSAMYFCASSESPGLSADTQYFGPGTRLTVL.

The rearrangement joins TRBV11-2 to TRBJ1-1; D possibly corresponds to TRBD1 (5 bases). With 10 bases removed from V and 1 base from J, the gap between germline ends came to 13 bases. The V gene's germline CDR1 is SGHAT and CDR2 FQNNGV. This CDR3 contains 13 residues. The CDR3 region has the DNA TGTGCCACTCGCTTGGGGGGGAACACTGAAGCTTTCTTT. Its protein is CATRLGGNTEAFF.

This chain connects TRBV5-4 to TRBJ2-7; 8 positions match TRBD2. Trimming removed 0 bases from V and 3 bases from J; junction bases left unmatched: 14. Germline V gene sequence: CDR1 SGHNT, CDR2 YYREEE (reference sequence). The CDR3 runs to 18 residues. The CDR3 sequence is CASSLVPPGGGGFYEQYV. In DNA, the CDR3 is TGTGCCAGCAGCTTGGTTCCACCCGGGGGCGGGGGGTTCTACGAGCAGTACGTC.

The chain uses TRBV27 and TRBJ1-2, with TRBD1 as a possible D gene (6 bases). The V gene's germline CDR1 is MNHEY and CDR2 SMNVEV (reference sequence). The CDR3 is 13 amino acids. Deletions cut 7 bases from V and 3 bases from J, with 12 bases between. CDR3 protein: CASTRGKDYGYTF. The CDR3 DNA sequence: TGTGCCAGCACTAGGGGGAAAGACTATGGCTACACCTTC.